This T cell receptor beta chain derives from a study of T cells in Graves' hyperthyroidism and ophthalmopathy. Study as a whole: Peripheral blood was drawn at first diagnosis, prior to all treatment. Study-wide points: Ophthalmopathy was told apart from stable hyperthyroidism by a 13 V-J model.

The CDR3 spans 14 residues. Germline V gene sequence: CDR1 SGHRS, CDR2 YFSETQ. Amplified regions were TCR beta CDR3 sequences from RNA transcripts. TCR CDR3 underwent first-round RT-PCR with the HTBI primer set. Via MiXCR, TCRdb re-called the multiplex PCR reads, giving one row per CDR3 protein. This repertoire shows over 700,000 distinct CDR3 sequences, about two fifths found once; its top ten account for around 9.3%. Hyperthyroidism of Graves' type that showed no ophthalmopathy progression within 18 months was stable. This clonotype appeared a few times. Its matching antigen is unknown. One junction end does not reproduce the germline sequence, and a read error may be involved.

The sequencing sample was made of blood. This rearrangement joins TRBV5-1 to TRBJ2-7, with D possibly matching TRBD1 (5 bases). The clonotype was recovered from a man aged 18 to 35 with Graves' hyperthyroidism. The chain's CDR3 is CASSQDIGAYEQYF. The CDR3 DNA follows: TGTGCCAGCAGCCAAGATATTGGGGCGTACGAGCAGTACTTC.